The clone carrying this T cell receptor beta chain is a singleton in its sample. The record originates from a study of T cell changes during pregnancy in multiple sclerosis. The germline V and J ends were trimmed by 5 bases and 5 bases, with 15 bases remaining between them. Germline V gene sequence: CDR1 MNHEY, CDR2 SMNVEV (reference sequence). The CDR3 is made up of 14 amino acids. Clones were sequenced by immunoSEQ multiplex PCR, and TCRdb holds only the in-frame ones, with some missing. The table records about 83,000 clones, around 96% of them present only once. The chain has TRBV27 and TRBJ1-1; maybe TRBD1 (6 bases). The sequencing here drew on peripheral blood, taken in the second trimester of pregnancy. The sequence was collected from a female donor with multiple sclerosis, enrolled in a pregnancy study. CDR3 amino acids: CASSLGALVTEAFF. The CDR3 bases are TGTGCCAGCAGTCTGGGGGCGTTGGTGACTGAAGCTTTCTTT.